This T cell receptor (beta chain) originates from a study of breast tumors, draining lymph nodes, adjacent tissues (dated by TCRdb to 2016 to 2017). About the study as a whole: TCR beta repertoires were compared across tumor, adjacent nontumor tissue and axillary lymph nodes obtained from breast cancer patients. The study was designed to assess the relationships and possible T-cell exchange between tumor, surrounding tissue and draining lymph node repertoires in human breast cancer.

Comments on this clonotype: This receptor's antigen is unknown. Base qualities are missing; no much larger clone stands one base away.

The axillary draining lymph nodes of breast cancer patients were the source of the lymph node samples. The paper's findings and limits, for the study overall: Rather than being directly demonstrated, the conclusion that tumor T cells originate in lymph nodes was presented as consistent with a hypothesis. T-cell repertoire diversity in tumors was found to be lower than in lymph nodes but higher than in nontumor tissue, and preferential V and J gene usage was observed. The data were considered consistent with the idea that most tumor T cells come from the lymph node and then expand in tumor tissue. Tumor and nontumor tissue repertoires were found to be significantly more similar in luminal-like than in basal-like breast cancer.

Here V drops 5 bases and J drops 5 bases, and the junction holds 8 bases not matched to any gene. Reading the germline V gene gives CDR1 SGHVS and CDR2 FNYEAQ. From cysteine to phenylalanine, the CDR3 is 16 amino acids long. The sequence is cut down to CDR3 DNA, 48 bases in frame from base 1. TCRdb shows the sequencer as Illumina HiSeq 2000. TCR beta chain libraries were generated by multiplex PCR amplification. High-throughput sequencing was used to analyze the amplified TCR beta chain products. TCRdb's own reprocessing of the public reads used fastp at Q25 and MiXCR and kept productive beta chains. CDR3 protein duplicates are merged, each entry listing the most common genes and DNA. Here the sample has some 85,000 distinct CDR3 sequences; more than 25% occur a single time. The ten largest clones add up to about 8% of the sample.

Recombination connected TRBV7-6 to TRBJ2-1; 11 bases in the junction line up with TRBD2. The source is a female donor with breast cancer. Some clones in this sample may be carry-over from other donors' samples. The sample was axillary lymph node tissue. The nucleotide sequence reads TGTGCCAGCAGCGTGGGGACTAGCGGCCGAGACAATGAGCAGTTCTTC. Its coded protein is CASSVGTSGRDNEQFF.